This T cell receptor beta chain was documented in a study of blood T cell repertoires in COVID-19. From germline, CDR1 is KGHSH and CDR2 LQKENI. Unmatched junction bases numbered 4, after V lost 3 bases and J lost 3 bases. This CDR3 contains 16 residues. A single count supports this clone. Sequencing used immunoSEQ multiplex PCR; TCRdb keeps in-frame clones, though not all of them. The sample includes some 180,000 clones, around 83% of them seen just once. J is TRBJ2-3 and V is TRBV18, with 12 bases matching TRBD2. The sample comprised peripheral blood. The origin of this receptor is a human donor in a cohort sampled during active COVID-19. The CDR3 nucleotides are TGTGCCAGCTCACCGACTAGCGGGGGTGGGACAGATACGCAGTATTTT. Translation gives CASSPTSGGGTDTQYF.